These 6 T cell receptor beta chains were sequenced from one sample in a study of blood T cells in healthy people across ages. A sample-barcoded 5' primer and a J-beta primer mix were used in a second PCR of roughly 6 to 11 cycles. TCRdb fed the 5' RACE reads into MiXCR, producing one record per CDR3 protein. The sample carries roughly 830,000 distinct CDR3 sequences, around 62% recorded once. Specimen: blood. Source of these receptors: a man aged 30 to 45 in good health.

This chain links TRBV6-1 with TRBJ2-1; D gene uncertain. This CDR3 comprises 17 residues. From germline, CDR1 is MNHNS and CDR2 SASEGT. V was pared by 2 bases and J by 0 bases, with 14 bases between. For the CDR3, the DNA is TGTGCCAGCAGTGAATTCACGCCGACGAGCTCCTACAATGAGCAGTTCTTC. Translating gives CASSEFTPTSSYNEQFF.

The chain links TRBV6-6 to TRBJ2-1, with 13 bases lining up with TRBD2. Germline CDR1 and CDR2: MNHNY and SVGAGI (reference sequence). CDR3 length equals 16 residues. Trimming removed 5 bases from V and 6 bases from J; junction bases left unmatched: 7. This CDR3 is CASSNGLAGVGNEQFF. In DNA, the CDR3 is TGTGCCAGCAGTAATGGACTAGCGGGGGTCGGCAATGAGCAGTTCTTC.

This chain joins TRBV6-6 and TRBJ2-5; 7 bases map to TRBD2. The CDR3 spans 13 residues. V trimming: 2 bases; J trimming: 3 bases; junction bases outside the gene matches: 0. In germline, CDR1 is MNHNY, CDR2 SVGAGI (reference sequence). CDR3 sequence: CASSYRGEETQYF. The CDR3 nucleotides read TGTGCCAGCAGTTACCGGGGGGAAGAGACCCAGTACTTC.

V is TRBV7-2 and J is TRBJ2-1; 7 bases match TRBD1. CDR1 SGHTA and CDR2 FQGNSA come from the germline V gene. This CDR3 spans 14 amino acids. The ends lost 5 bases at V and 9 bases at J; junction bases unmatched: 10. The CDR3 nucleotides read TGTGCCAGCAGCCAGATGGCCAGGGGGAGTGAGCAGTTCTTC. It is translated as CASSQMARGSEQFF.

This clonotype was detected once. V and J are TRBV2 and TRBJ2-1; 10 bases agree with TRBD2. The V gene end was trimmed by 4 bases and the J gene end by 4 bases; junction bases not matched to a gene: 7. Germline CDR1 reads SNHLY; CDR2 reads FYNNEI. This CDR3 contains 16 residues. The CDR3 is CASSGGLADAYNEQFF. CDR3 nucleotide sequence: TGTGCCAGCAGTGGAGGACTAGCGGACGCTTACAATGAGCAGTTCTTC.

J is TRBJ2-1 and V is TRBV7-9, with unresolved D. Trimming removed 3 bases at V and 0 bases at J, with 9 bases between. CDR1 is SEHNR and CDR2 is FQNEAQ in the germline V gene (reference sequence). The length of the CDR3 is 15 residues. Written as DNA, the CDR3 is TGTGCCAGCAGCTTCCCGACATACTCCTACAATGAGCAGTTCTTC. Its protein product is CASSFPTYSYNEQFF.